This is a list of T cell receptor beta chains from one sample in a study of T cell responses to AZD1222 COVID-19 vaccine. Here immunoSEQ multiplex PCR was the method, and the copy in TCRdb shows in-frame clones only, minus some. This table has 95,000 to 150,000 clones, 90% appearing once. The source material was peripheral blood, sampled on day 0 of AZD1222 vaccination. The receptors stem from an adult in good health. Both conserved end residues are part of each CDR3. A D gene is named only where the DNA matches it firmly. The size entry is marked missing in some rows and otherwise reads once, few, many or a size class.

j_call: TRBJ1-5
clone_size: NA
v_call: TRBV19
d_call: TRBD1
cdr3_nt: TGTGCCAGTAGTAGCTGGACAGGGGATAATCAGCCCCAGCATTTT
cdr3_aa: CASSSWTGDNQPQHF

j_call: TRBJ2-1
clone_size: NA
v_call: TRBV7-9
d_call: TRBD1
cdr3_nt: TGTGCCAGCAGCTTAATGGACAGGATTTACAATGAGCAGTTCTTC
cdr3_aa: CASSLMDRIYNEQFF

j_call: TRBJ1-2
clone_size: NA
v_call: TRBV5-4
d_call: NA
cdr3_nt: TGTGCCAGCAGCTCGGGAGAGAACTATGGCTACACCTTC
cdr3_aa: CASSSGENYGYTF

j_call: TRBJ1-2
clone_size: NA
v_call: TRBV28
d_call: TRBD1
cdr3_nt: TGTGCCAGCAGTTTTACAGGGGACTATGGCTACACCTTC
cdr3_aa: CASSFTGDYGYTF

j_call: TRBJ2-2
clone_size: NA
v_call: TRBV6-5
d_call: TRBD1
cdr3_nt: TGTGCCAGCAGTTACTCGAGACAGGGGGGAACCGGGGAGCTGTTTTTT
cdr3_aa: CASSYSRQGGTGELFF

j_call: TRBJ2-7
clone_size: NA
v_call: TRBV28
d_call: NA
cdr3_nt: TGTGCCAGCAGCAGGACTTGGGCGGGATCTTCATACGAGCAGTACTTC
cdr3_aa: CASSRTWAGSSYEQYF

j_call: TRBJ2-6
clone_size: NA
v_call: TRBV10-3
d_call: NA
cdr3_nt: TGTGCCATCAGTGGACGACAGCTCTCTGGGGCCAACGTCCTGACTTTC
cdr3_aa: CAISGRQLSGANVLTF

j_call: TRBJ1-4
clone_size: NA
v_call: TRBV4-3
d_call: NA
cdr3_nt: TGCGCCAGCAGCCAAGACGTCCAGGGGAAAAATGAAAAACTGTTTTTT
cdr3_aa: CASSQDVQGKNEKLFF

j_call: TRBJ2-7
clone_size: NA
v_call: TRBV5-4
d_call: NA
cdr3_nt: TGTGCCAGCAGCCCCCTGGGGGGCATCTCCGAGCAGTACTTC
cdr3_aa: CASSPLGGISEQYF

j_call: TRBJ2-2
clone_size: NA
v_call: TRBV28
d_call: TRBD1
cdr3_nt: TGTGCCAGCAGCCCACACAGGGGGGCGGGCACCGGGGAGCTGTTTTTT
cdr3_aa: CASSPHRGAGTGELFF

j_call: TRBJ1-3
clone_size: NA
v_call: TRBV7-8
d_call: NA
cdr3_nt: TGTGCCAGCAGCCCGACAGCTGGAAACACCATATATTTT
cdr3_aa: CASSPTAGNTIYF

j_call: TRBJ2-3
clone_size: NA
v_call: TRBV28
d_call: TRBD1
cdr3_nt: TGTGCCAGCAGTTTATCGGGACAGGGGGCTGAAGATACGCAGTATTTT
cdr3_aa: CASSLSGQGAEDTQYF

j_call: TRBJ2-6
clone_size: NA
v_call: TRBV5-4
d_call: NA
cdr3_nt: TGTGCCAGCAGCTTATTGTCGGCTTTTGGGGCCAACGTCCTGACTTTC
cdr3_aa: CASSLLSAFGANVLTF

j_call: TRBJ1-1
clone_size: NA
v_call: TRBV28
d_call: TRBD1
cdr3_nt: TGTGCCAGCAGCTCCGGGACAGGGAAGAGAGTGACTGAAGCTTTCTTT
cdr3_aa: CASSSGTGKRVTEAFF

j_call: TRBJ2-7
clone_size: NA
v_call: TRBV11-2
d_call: NA
cdr3_nt: TGTGCCAGCAGTGGAGTAGGGGAAGGCGAGCAGTACTTC
cdr3_aa: CASSGVGEGEQYF

j_call: TRBJ1-1
clone_size: NA
v_call: TRBV14
d_call: TRBD1
cdr3_nt: TGTGCCAGCAGCCAAGGACAGGGAGGAGCTTTCTTT
cdr3_aa: CASSQGQGGAFF

j_call: TRBJ2-1
clone_size: NA
v_call: TRBV6-2/TRBV6-3
d_call: TRBD2
cdr3_nt: TGTGCCAGCAGTTGGGGACTAGGCCCCACCAATGAGCAGTTCTTC
cdr3_aa: CASSWGLGPTNEQFF

j_call: TRBJ1-4
clone_size: NA
v_call: TRBV3-1/TRBV3-2
d_call: NA
cdr3_nt: TGTGCCAGCAGCCCACAGCCAGGGGCAAATGAAAAACTGTTTTTT
cdr3_aa: CASSPQPGANEKLFF

j_call: TRBJ2-5
clone_size: NA
v_call: TRBV28
d_call: NA
cdr3_nt: TGTGCCAGCAGTTTAGGGGGCACCTCGGGGGAGACCCAGTACTTC
cdr3_aa: CASSLGGTSGETQYF

j_call: TRBJ2-7
clone_size: once
v_call: TRBV18
d_call: TRBD1
cdr3_nt: TGTGCCAGCTCTCGACAGGGGGAGGCGTACGAGCAGTACTTC
cdr3_aa: CASSRQGEAYEQYF

j_call: TRBJ2-7
clone_size: NA
v_call: TRBV6-2/TRBV6-3
d_call: NA
cdr3_nt: TGTGCCAGCAGTACGGCCTGGAGGGGAAGGAGCTCCTACGAGCAGTACTTC
cdr3_aa: CASSTAWRGRSSYEQYF

j_call: TRBJ2-7
clone_size: NA
v_call: TRBV19
d_call: NA
cdr3_nt: TGTGCCAGTAGTATAGATAAATCAACGGGAGAGCAGTACTTC
cdr3_aa: CASSIDKSTGEQYF

j_call: TRBJ2-3
clone_size: NA
v_call: TRBV4-1
d_call: NA
cdr3_nt: TGCGCCAGCAGCCAGCAGACTAGTACTAGCACAGATACGCAGTATTTT
cdr3_aa: CASSQQTSTSTDTQYF

j_call: TRBJ1-5
clone_size: NA
v_call: TRBV10-1
d_call: NA
cdr3_nt: TGCGCCAGCAGTGATTCGTGGCAGCCCCAGCATTTT
cdr3_aa: CASSDSWQPQHF

j_call: TRBJ2-7
clone_size: NA
v_call: TRBV28
d_call: NA
cdr3_nt: TGTGCCAGCAGTTTGGCGTGGAGGGCCGACACCCGATTTCAGCAGTACTTC
cdr3_aa: CASSLAWRADTRFQQYF

j_call: TRBJ1-3
clone_size: NA
v_call: TRBV20-1
d_call: NA
cdr3_nt: TGCAGTGCGCAGACTGGAAACACCATATATTTT
cdr3_aa: CSAQTGNTIYF

j_call: TRBJ1-2
clone_size: NA
v_call: TRBV5-4
d_call: NA
cdr3_nt: TGTGCCAGCAGCTTGACAGGTTTAGGTTTCTATGGCTACACCTTC
cdr3_aa: CASSLTGLGFYGYTF

j_call: TRBJ2-5
clone_size: NA
v_call: TRBV28
d_call: NA
cdr3_nt: TGTGCCAGCAGCGCCCTATCCCTAGGGGTGGGGGAGACCCAGTACTTC
cdr3_aa: CASSALSLGVGETQYF

j_call: TRBJ1-4
clone_size: NA
v_call: TRBV12-5
d_call: NA
cdr3_nt: TGTGCTAGTGGTTTGGGACAATATTCGGGAACTAATGAAAAACTGTTTTTT
cdr3_aa: CASGLGQYSGTNEKLFF

j_call: TRBJ1-2
clone_size: NA
v_call: TRBV7-9
d_call: NA
cdr3_nt: TGTGCCAGCAGCCCGGATGATAACTATGGCTACACCTTC
cdr3_aa: CASSPDDNYGYTF

j_call: TRBJ2-5
clone_size: NA
v_call: TRBV29-1
d_call: TRBD2
cdr3_nt: TGCAGCGTTGCCCCCACTAAGAGGCCTAGCGGGGACCAAGAGACCCAGTACTTC
cdr3_aa: CSVAPTKRPSGDQETQYF

j_call: TRBJ1-2
clone_size: NA
v_call: TRBV30
d_call: TRBD1
cdr3_nt: TGTGCCTGGATAGACGGGACAGGGGGCGCGGGCTACACCTTC
cdr3_aa: CAWIDGTGGAGYTF

j_call: TRBJ2-5
clone_size: NA
v_call: TRBV2
d_call: NA
cdr3_nt: TGTGCCAGCGGGGGGGAGACCCAGTACTTC
cdr3_aa: CASGGETQYF

j_call: TRBJ2-1
clone_size: NA
v_call: TRBV7-9
d_call: TRBD2
cdr3_nt: TGTGCCAGCAGTCCCGGCGGGACTCCGGGGGGTGGGCAGTTCTTC
cdr3_aa: CASSPGGTPGGGQFF

j_call: TRBJ2-5
clone_size: NA
v_call: TRBV9
d_call: NA
cdr3_nt: TGTGCCAGCACCCAATTGGGGGGTATCACAGAGACCCAGTACTTC
cdr3_aa: CASTQLGGITETQYF

j_call: TRBJ2-2
clone_size: NA
v_call: TRBV7-9
d_call: NA
cdr3_nt: TGTGCCAGCAGCTTAGAGACTCCCGGGGAGCTGTTTTTT
cdr3_aa: CASSLETPGELFF

j_call: TRBJ2-7
clone_size: once
v_call: TRBV29-1
d_call: NA
cdr3_nt: TGCAGCGTTGAAGACCAACCTAACTACGAGCAGTACTTC
cdr3_aa: CSVEDQPNYEQYF

j_call: TRBJ2-2
clone_size: NA
v_call: TRBV9
d_call: TRBD1
cdr3_nt: TGTGCCAGCAGCGGTACAGGGGGCGACACCGGGGAGCTGTTTTTT
cdr3_aa: CASSGTGGDTGELFF

j_call: TRBJ2-7
clone_size: NA
v_call: TRBV7-2
d_call: NA
cdr3_nt: TGTGCCAGCAGCTTTGGGTCTGCGGGCCAGGGGTACGAGCAGTACTTC
cdr3_aa: CASSFGSAGQGYEQYF

j_call: TRBJ2-7
clone_size: NA
v_call: TRBV11-3
d_call: NA
cdr3_nt: TGTGCCAGCAGCTTAGTGCCATCCTACGAGCAGTACTTC
cdr3_aa: CASSLVPSYEQYF

j_call: TRBJ2-3
clone_size: NA
v_call: TRBV5-1
d_call: TRBD2
cdr3_nt: TGCGCCAGCAGCGCGGGACTAGGGGGGACAGATACGCAGTATTTT
cdr3_aa: CASSAGLGGTDTQYF

j_call: TRBJ2-3
clone_size: NA
v_call: TRBV7-8
d_call: NA
cdr3_nt: TGTGCCAGCAGCTTATCCCAGCGCACAGATACGCAGTATTTT
cdr3_aa: CASSLSQRTDTQYF

j_call: TRBJ2-7
clone_size: NA
v_call: TRBV3-1/TRBV3-2
d_call: TRBD2
cdr3_nt: TGTGCCAGCAGCCCCGGGGGGGCTTGGCAGTACTTC
cdr3_aa: CASSPGGAWQYF

j_call: TRBJ2-3
clone_size: NA
v_call: TRBV10-3
d_call: NA
cdr3_nt: TGTGCCATCAGTGTTAGTGGCACAGATACGCAGTATTTT
cdr3_aa: CAISVSGTDTQYF

j_call: TRBJ1-4
clone_size: NA
v_call: TRBV15
d_call: NA
cdr3_nt: TGTGCCACCAGCGGTACCGGGATACGAAATGAAAAACTGTTTTTT
cdr3_aa: CATSGTGIRNEKLFF

j_call: TRBJ1-6
clone_size: NA
v_call: TRBV5-1
d_call: TRBD1
cdr3_nt: TGCGCCAGCAGCTTGGGACAGGGTGATTCACCCCTCCACTTT
cdr3_aa: CASSLGQGDSPLHF

j_call: TRBJ2-3
clone_size: NA
v_call: TRBV11-3
d_call: NA
cdr3_nt: TGTGCCAGCAGCCCGCGGGCGAGAACCACAGATACGCAGTATTTT
cdr3_aa: CASSPRARTTDTQYF

j_call: TRBJ2-5
clone_size: NA
v_call: TRBV28
d_call: TRBD1
cdr3_nt: TGTGCCAGCAGTCCGGACAGGATTATATGGGAGACCCAGTACTTC
cdr3_aa: CASSPDRIIWETQYF

j_call: TRBJ2-2
clone_size: NA
v_call: TRBV18
d_call: TRBD1
cdr3_nt: TGTGCCAGCTCACGACAGGGCGCCGGGGAGCTGTTTTTT
cdr3_aa: CASSRQGAGELFF

j_call: TRBJ2-6
clone_size: few
v_call: TRBV4-2
d_call: NA
cdr3_nt: TGTGCCAGCAGCCAGGACTGGGACTCTGGGGCCAACGTCCTGACTTTC
cdr3_aa: CASSQDWDSGANVLTF

j_call: TRBJ2-2
clone_size: NA
v_call: TRBV28
d_call: TRBD1
cdr3_nt: TGTGCCAGCAGTTACCTCCCAGGGGGCCAGTTTAGGACCGGGGAGCTGTTTTTT
cdr3_aa: CASSYLPGGQFRTGELFF

j_call: TRBJ2-7
clone_size: once
v_call: TRBV6-5
d_call: TRBD2
cdr3_nt: TGTGCCAGCAGTTACTATGGTAGCGGGGTCTCCGAGCAGTACTTC
cdr3_aa: CASSYYGSGVSEQYF

j_call: TRBJ2-2
clone_size: NA
v_call: TRBV24-1
d_call: NA
cdr3_nt: TGTGCCACCAGTGGGTGGTCCGGGCGGGAAGAGGCCGGGGAGCTGTTTTTT
cdr3_aa: CATSGWSGREEAGELFF

j_call: TRBJ2-1
clone_size: NA
v_call: TRBV7-2
d_call: NA
cdr3_nt: TGTGCCAGCAGCTTACTAGCACCATACGGTGAGCAGTTCTTC
cdr3_aa: CASSLLAPYGEQFF

j_call: TRBJ2-1
clone_size: NA
v_call: TRBV19
d_call: NA
cdr3_nt: TGTGCCAGTAGAGACTGGGCGGACAATGAGCAGTTCTTC
cdr3_aa: CASRDWADNEQFF

j_call: TRBJ1-1
clone_size: NA
v_call: TRBV12-3/TRBV12-4
d_call: NA
cdr3_nt: TGTGCCAGCACGCCAGGGCGTAGGACTGAAGCTTTCTTT
cdr3_aa: CASTPGRRTEAFF

j_call: TRBJ2-7
clone_size: NA
v_call: TRBV6-5
d_call: NA
cdr3_nt: TGTGCCAGCACCCCGGGACAAACCTACGAGCAGTACTTC
cdr3_aa: CASTPGQTYEQYF

j_call: TRBJ1-3
clone_size: NA
v_call: TRBV19
d_call: NA
cdr3_nt: TGTGCCAGTAGTATCCCGGCCCGAGGCGACACCATATATTTT
cdr3_aa: CASSIPARGDTIYF